This T cell receptor beta chain was documented in a study of blood T cell repertoires in COVID-19 (TCRdb year 2020). Some background on the complete study: The collaborator samples originated in the United States, Italy and Spain and spanned the acute and convalescent phases of COVID-19. The material from the prospective study consisted of cDNA or gDNA derived from T cells, B-cell-depleted T cells, or PBMCs. Where HLA class I and class II types were available, the types were taken from metadata supplied by the sample provider, not from assay-based typing. The samples were drawn from two sources: the first 160 participants of the ongoing ImmuneRACE study, and 1,200 or so subjects contributed by 6 global collaborators. The repertoires were made available in a free public database intended to serve as a resource for research on the immune response to SARS-CoV-2. The sample metadata nearly always contained a de-identified subject ID, COVID-19 status, age in years and sex. Deeply sampled blood TCRbeta repertoires from subjects exposed to, actively infected with, or recovered from COVID-19 were included in the dataset.

Summary of the overall study and its limitations: The amount of clinical and demographic metadata varied by source and participant and was provided uncurated.

This clone showed up just once. There is no known antigen for this receptor. One base away there is no much larger clone; base qualities are not given. The immunoSEQ Assay, a bias-controlled multiplex PCR, was used to amplify TCRbeta CDR3 regions from genomic DNA. As for the authors' bioinformatics: The number of nucleated cells in each sample was estimated from the amplification of reference gene primers within the assay. Sequence reads were collapsed and filtered to measure the absolute abundance of every unique TCRbeta CDR3 rearrangement. For each sample, productive Simpson clonality was calculated by taking the square root of Simpson's diversity index across productive rearrangements. TCRdb re-hosts the immuneACCESS table, in-frame sequences only. Its copies lack some clones; in the studies checked, an unresolved V gene accounts for under half of them, and the cause for the rest is not known. For V, J and clone size, that table is used; D and trimming come from the DNA. The sample yields about 60,000 clones; just under 90% were counted once. The top ten constitute roughly 1.4% of the sample.

CDR1 and CDR2 (LGHNA, YSLEER) derive from the germline V gene. The junction shows trimming of 6 bases on V and 3 bases on J, plus 11 bases between the germline ends. The CDR3 numbers 13 residues from cysteine through phenylalanine. Of all the DNA, just the CDR3 is kept, 39 bases in frame from base 1. Collaborating institutions collected whole blood in K2EDTA tubes following their own protocols. For TCRbeta analysis, collaborators shipped samples as frozen whole blood, isolated PBMCs, or DNA extracted from either of those sample types. The clonotype originates from a man aged 60 to 69 with acute or convalescent COVID-19. This chain joins TRBV4-3 to TRBJ1-2; a weak D assignment points to TRBD1 (6 bases agree). The material sequenced was peripheral blood. The CDR3 corresponds to CASSDTGYYGYTF. At the DNA level, the sequence is TGCGCCAGCAGTGATACAGGGTACTATGGCTACACCTTC.